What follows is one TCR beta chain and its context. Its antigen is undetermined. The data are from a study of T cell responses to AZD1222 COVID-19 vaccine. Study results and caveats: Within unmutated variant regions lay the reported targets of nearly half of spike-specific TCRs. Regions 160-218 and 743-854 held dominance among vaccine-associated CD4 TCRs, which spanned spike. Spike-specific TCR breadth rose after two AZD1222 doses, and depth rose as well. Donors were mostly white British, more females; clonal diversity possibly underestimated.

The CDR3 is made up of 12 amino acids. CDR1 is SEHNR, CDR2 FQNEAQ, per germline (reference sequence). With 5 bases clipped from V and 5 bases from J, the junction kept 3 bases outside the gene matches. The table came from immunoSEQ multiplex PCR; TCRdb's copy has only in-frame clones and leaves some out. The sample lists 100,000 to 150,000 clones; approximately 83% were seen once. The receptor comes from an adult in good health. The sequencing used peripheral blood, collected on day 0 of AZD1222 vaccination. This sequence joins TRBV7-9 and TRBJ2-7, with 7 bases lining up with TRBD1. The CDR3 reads CASSNTGDEQYF. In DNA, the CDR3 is TGTGCCAGCAGCAACACAGGGGACGAGCAGTACTTC. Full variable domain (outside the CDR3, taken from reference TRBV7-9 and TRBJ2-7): DTGVSQNPRHKITKRGQNVTFRCDPISEHNRLYWYRQTLGQGPEFLTYFQNEAQLEKSRLLSDRFSAERPKGSFSTLEIQRTEQGDSAMYLCASSNTGDEQYFGPGTRLTVT.